A selection of T cell receptor beta chains follows, all from one sample in a study of blood T cell repertoires in COVID-19. This table comes from immunoSEQ multiplex PCR, and its TCRdb copy is limited to in-frame clones, with some not included. The sample has 35,000 to 45,000 clones; approximately 85% are singletons. The sequenced material came from peripheral blood. Every receptor here comes from a woman older than 75 with acute or convalescent COVID-19. Both conserved end residues are part of each CDR3. Fields, in order: J gene, clone size, V gene, D gene, CDR3 protein, CDR3 DNA. A D gene is named only where the DNA matches it firmly. Expanded clones are given a class, and other clones once, few, many or no size at all.

TRBJ1-1 | NA | TRBV5-4 | NA | CASTLEASDTEAFF | TGTGCCAGCACCCTGGAGGCCTCGGACACTGAAGCTTTCTTT
TRBJ2-1 | NA | TRBV7-2 | TRBD1 | CASSAGQGSYNEQFF | TGTGCCAGCAGCGCCGGACAGGGCTCCTACAATGAGCAGTTCTTC
TRBJ2-7 | NA | TRBV19 | TRBD2 | CASSTGLAGGPSYEQYF | TGTGCCAGTAGTACCGGACTAGCGGGAGGGCCTTCCTACGAGCAGTACTTC
TRBJ2-1 | NA | TRBV7-9 | NA | CASSVNRDNEQFF | TGTGCCAGCAGCGTGAACAGGGACAATGAGCAGTTCTTC
TRBJ2-4 | NA | TRBV4-2 | TRBD2 | CASSQAPDTSGRKNIQYF | TGTGCCAGCAGCCAAGCCCCAGATACTAGCGGGAGGAAAAACATTCAGTACTTC
TRBJ2-1 | once | TRBV3-1/TRBV3-2 | TRBD2 | CASSQRGRGLAGGNEQFF | TGTGCCAGCAGCCAAAGGGGAAGGGGACTAGCGGGAGGCAATGAGCAGTTCTTC
TRBJ2-2 | few | TRBV28 | TRBD2 | CASNIAGGSNTGELFF | TGTGCCAGCAATATAGCGGGAGGGTCGAACACCGGGGAGCTGTTTTTT
TRBJ2-7 | few | TRBV11-2 | NA | CASSLGGAYYEQYF | TGTGCCAGCAGCTTGGGGGGGGCCTACTACGAGCAGTACTTC
TRBJ1-1 | few | TRBV18 | NA | CASSRSGQPLGAFF | TGTGCCAGCTCACGATCCGGACAGCCCCTTGGGGCTTTCTTT
TRBJ2-3 | NA | TRBV14 | NA | CASSQGYITDTQYF | TGTGCCAGCAGCCAAGGGTACATCACAGATACGCAGTATTTT
TRBJ2-2 | NA | TRBV5-1 | TRBD2 | CASSPPGLAGSNTGELFF | TGCGCCAGCAGCCCACCGGGACTAGCGGGGTCGAACACCGGGGAGCTGTTTTTT
TRBJ1-5 | NA | TRBV21-1 | NA | CASSKEGGCNQPQHF | TGTGCCAGCAGCAAAGAGGGAGGGTGTAATCAGCCCCAGCATTTT
TRBJ1-4 | NA | TRBV7-8 | NA | CASSLGSGLGNEKLFF | TGTGCCAGCAGCTTGGGGTCAGGGTTAGGTAATGAAAAACTGTTTTTT
TRBJ2-3 | NA | TRBV5-1 | NA | CASSLPSTDTQYF | TGCGCCAGCAGCTTGCCTAGCACAGATACGCAGTATTTT
TRBJ2-2 | once | TRBV11-2 | NA | CASSFLGSGAGELFF | TGTGCCAGCAGCTTCTTGGGCTCTGGCGCCGGGGAGCTGTTTTTT
TRBJ2-2 | many | TRBV3-1/TRBV3-2 | NA | CASSPRLQVGELFF | TGTGCCAGCAGCCCCCGACTACAAGTCGGGGAGCTGTTTTTT
TRBJ2-3 | NA | TRBV11-2 | NA | CASSARRGTSSTDTQYF | TGTGCCAGCAGCGCTCGTCGTGGGACTTCCAGCACAGATACGCAGTATTTT
TRBJ2-1 | NA | TRBV3-1/TRBV3-2 | NA | CASRNRQRQGGEQFF | TGTGCCAGCAGGAACAGACAGCGCCAAGGGGGTGAGCAGTTCTTC
TRBJ2-2 | NA | TRBV4-1 | NA | CASSQTPLGTGELFF | TGCGCCAGCAGCCAAACCCCCCTAGGAACCGGGGAGCTGTTTTTT
TRBJ2-6 | NA | TRBV5-1 | NA | CASSPNSGANVLTF | TGCGCCAGCAGCCCAAATTCTGGGGCCAACGTCCTGACTTTC
TRBJ1-1 | NA | TRBV6-6 | NA | CATYGEVGTEAFF | TGTGCCACCTACGGTGAGGTTGGCACTGAAGCTTTCTTT
TRBJ1-4 | NA | TRBV5-1 | NA | CASSSGGRATNEKLFF | TGCGCCAGCAGCTCGGGGGGACGTGCAACTAATGAAAAACTGTTTTTT
TRBJ2-1 | NA | TRBV5-4 | NA | CASSLDSYNEQFF | TGTGCCAGCAGCTTAGATAGCTACAATGAGCAGTTCTTC
TRBJ2-3 | once | TRBV7-8 | TRBD1 | CASSLVGTGAGSTQYF | TGTGCCAGCAGCTTAGTGGGGACAGGGGCTGGAAGTACGCAGTATTTT
TRBJ2-2 | NA | TRBV27 | TRBD2 | CASRLQPPGLVETGELFF | TGTGCCAGCAGGCTACAACCACCGGGACTAGTGGAAACCGGGGAGCTGTTTTTT
TRBJ1-6 | NA | TRBV27 | NA | CASSGGAIYPLHF | TGTGCCAGCAGCGGTGGGGCAATTTACCCCCTCCACTTT
TRBJ2-2 | NA | TRBV7-9 | TRBD2 | CASSLSGSGRTGELFF | TGTGCCAGCAGCCTAAGCGGGAGTGGACGCACCGGGGAGCTGTTTTTT
TRBJ2-7 | NA | TRBV6-5 | TRBD2 | CASSPGTSVAEQYF | TGTGCCAGCAGTCCCGGGACTAGCGTAGCCGAGCAGTACTTC
TRBJ2-1 | NA | TRBV19 | TRBD2 | CASSKELAGAEEFF | TGTGCCAGTAGTAAAGAACTAGCGGGAGCGGAGGAGTTCTTC
TRBJ1-4 | NA | TRBV30 | TRBD1 | CAWSRAQGALLGNEKLFF | TGTGCCTGGAGTCGGGCACAGGGGGCCCTTTTGGGTAATGAAAAACTGTTTTTT
TRBJ1-2 | NA | TRBV12-3/TRBV12-4 | NA | CASSRSYGYTF | TGTGCCAGCAGTAGGAGTTATGGCTACACCTTC
TRBJ2-3 | NA | TRBV6-5 | TRBD1 | CASSYRQGTTDTQYF | TGTGCCAGCAGTTACCGACAGGGAACCACAGATACGCAGTATTTT
TRBJ2-7 | NA | TRBV18 | TRBD1 | CASSPDTGATYEQYF | TGTGCCAGCTCACCAGACACAGGGGCGACCTACGAGCAGTACTTC
TRBJ1-2 | NA | TRBV5-1 | TRBD1 | CASSWTGSKNGYTF | TGCGCCAGCAGCTGGACAGGGAGTAAGAATGGCTACACCTTC
TRBJ2-7 | NA | TRBV11-2 | NA | CASSSGFSFYEQYF | TGTGCCAGCAGCTCCGGTTTTTCGTTCTACGAGCAGTACTTC
TRBJ2-7 | NA | TRBV25-1 | TRBD1 | CASSEPGTVYEQYF | TGTGCCAGCAGTGAACCCGGGACAGTATACGAGCAGTACTTC
TRBJ2-3 | NA | TRBV28 | NA | CASSYGSSTDTQYF | TGTGCCAGCAGTTATGGCTCTAGCACAGATACGCAGTATTTT
TRBJ1-1 | NA | TRBV19 | NA | CASSIPGQNTEAFF | TGTGCCAGTAGTATACCAGGGCAGAACACTGAAGCTTTCTTT
TRBJ2-3 | NA | TRBV15 | NA | CATSRAGRDTDTQYF | TGTGCCACCAGCAGAGCGGGGCGGGACACAGATACGCAGTATTTT